This TCR beta chain was recovered during a study of cytomegalovirus exposure and HLA in healthy donors. A 120-subject validation cohort, separate from the 666-subject first cohort, supplied the donors. In its sample, this clone was seen a few times. This CDR3 contains 13 residues. Between the trimmed V and J ends, which lost 2 bases and 6 bases, there was a span of 11 bases. Germline V lookup: CDR1 SEHNR, CDR2 FQNEAQ (reference sequence). Libraries were prepared by immunoSEQ multiplex PCR; TCRdb keeps only in-frame clonotypes and omits some of them. Of 300,000 to 450,000 clones in the sample, approximately 90% were seen once.

The rearrangement links TRBV7-9 to TRBJ2-7, with a weak D call TRBD2 (5 bases). The source of this sequence is a young woman in good health and CMV-seronegative. The sample taken for sequencing was PBMCs. For the CDR3, the DNA is TGTGCCAGCAGCTTACCAAGAAGCGGCGAGCAGTACTTC. This encodes CASSLPRSGEQYF. The whole variable domain, filled in from reference TRBV7-9 and TRBJ2-7, reads DTGVSQNPRHKITKRGQNVTFRCDPISEHNRLYWYRQTLGQGPEFLTYFQNEAQLEKSRLLSDRFSAERPKGSFSTLEIQRTEQGDSAMYLCASSLPRSGEQYFGPGTRLTVT.